This T cell receptor (beta chain) was sequenced for a study of T cells in localized non-small cell lung cancer. Study-wide findings and caveats: Uninvolved adjacent lung had higher T cell clonality than tumor and all other tissues.

This CDR3 comprises 12 residues. The V end lost 8 bases, the J end lost 2 bases, and 9 bases lay between the germline ends. As regards this clone: Its cognate antigen is unknown.

The assay was immunoSEQ multiplex PCR, and TCRdb's table has in-frame clones only and misses some. The sample has 1,500 to 2,000 clones; roughly 21% are singletons. Neighboring lung without atypia was obtained no less than 2 cm from the tumor margin. This TCR came from a man aged 35-75 years with stage I lung adenocarcinoma. This chain connects TRBV6-7 to TRBJ2-5; D remains ambiguous. TRBV6-7 is sorted into the ORF group, with uncertain function. The sample consisted of normal lung tissue next to the tumor, taken before any cancer treatment. The chain's CDR3 is CASRPEQETQYF. In DNA, the CDR3 is TGTGCCAGCCGGCCCGAACAAGAGACCCAGTACTTC.